The 27 T cell receptor beta chains presented below share a single source sample, sequenced in a study of a mutant IDH1 vaccine in newly diagnosed glioma. What these receptors recognize is not known. Only in-frame clones appear in the TCRdb table, and some are missing; sequencing was by immunoSEQ multiplex PCR. The sample carries around 49,000 clones, around four fifths recorded once. Described time point: week 5, during vaccination. Vaccinated patients received 300 ug of mutant IDH1 20-mer peptide per dose, with topical imiquimod. The starting material was PBMCs, obtained from a glioma patient whose treatment included an IDH1 peptide vaccine. These receptor sequences come from a man aged 45-65 years with glioma.

This sequence joins TRBV9 and TRBJ2-1, with 12 bases that match TRBD2. Germline V lookup: CDR1 SGDLS, CDR2 YYNGEE. The CDR3 runs to 15 residues. After removal of 4 bases from V and 8 bases from J, the junction contained 7 bases not matched to a gene. CDR3 DNA: TGTGCCAGCAGCTACCGACTAGCGGGGGCCGATGAGCAGTTCTTC. The encoded protein is CASSYRLAGADEQFF.

The chain carries TRBV2 and TRBJ2-1; TRBD1 aligns across 11 bases. V was clipped by 6 bases and J by 9 bases; unmatched bases: 10. Looked up from germline, CDR1 is SNHLY and CDR2 is FYNNEI. The CDR3 sequence is 15 residues long. The chain's CDR3 is CASRPGTGGIAEQFF. The CDR3 coding sequence is TGTGCCAGCAGACCCGGGACAGGGGGGATCGCTGAGCAGTTCTTC. Together with reference TRBV2 and TRBJ2-1, the CDR3 gives the full variable domain: EPEVTQTPSHQVTQMGQEVILRCVPISNHLYFYWYRQILGQKVEFLVSFYNNEISEKSEIFDDQFSVERPDGSNFTLKIRSTKLEDSAMYFCASRPGTGGIAEQFFGPGTRLTVL.

The chain is built from TRBV2 and TRBJ2-6; the D gene is possibly TRBD1 (6 bases). The CDR3 loop spans 14 amino acids. V shed 10 bases and J shed 0 bases, with 10 bases lying between them. Looked up from germline, CDR1 is SNHLY and CDR2 is FYNNEI. In DNA form, the CDR3 reads TGTGCCAACACAGGGAACTCTGGGGCCAACGTCCTGACTTTC. Protein product: CANTGNSGANVLTF. Full variable domain (outside the CDR3, taken from reference TRBV2 and TRBJ2-6): EPEVTQTPSHQVTQMGQEVILRCVPISNHLYFYWYRQILGQKVEFLVSFYNNEISEKSEIFDDQFSVERPDGSNFTLKIRSTKLEDSAMYFCANTGNSGANVLTFGAGSRLTVL.

The chain has TRBV5-6 and TRBJ2-5; TRBD2 matches at 16 bases. The germline V gene has CDR1 SGHDT and CDR2 YYEEEE. Trimming at V came to 4 bases and at J to 5 bases, leaving 8 bases not matched to a gene. This CDR3 is built from 17 residues. The CDR3 loop is CASSPGTSGGASETQYF. The CDR3 nucleotides are TGTGCCAGCAGCCCCGGGACTAGCGGGGGGGCCTCTGAGACCCAGTACTTC.

In this sample, this clone turned up a few times. The chain employs TRBV5-6 and TRBJ2-3, with 8 bases matching TRBD2. The ends lost 1 base at V and 3 bases at J; junction bases unmatched: 10. CDR1 and CDR2 from the germline V gene are SGHDT and YYEEEE. The CDR3 runs 17 residues. Here the CDR3 reads CASSLPLRAGATDTQYF. The CDR3 DNA follows: TGTGCCAGCAGCTTGCCCTTGAGAGCGGGGGCTACAGATACGCAGTATTTT.

The chain's CDR3 is CASSPILSRTNDYEQYF. In DNA, the CDR3 is TGTGCCAGTAGCCCTATTTTATCGCGGACAAACGACTACGAGCAGTACTTC. V and J are TRBV19 and TRBJ2-7, with D perhaps TRBD1 (5 bases). Germline V gene sequence: CDR1 LNHDA, CDR2 SQIVND (reference sequence). Trimming removed 6 bases at V and 3 bases at J, with 24 bases between. The CDR3 loop spans 17 amino acids.

The J gene is TRBJ1-1, the V gene TRBV29-1; D gene uncertain. The CDR3 length is 13 residues. V lost 3 bases and J 0 bases, leaving 8 bases between the germline ends. In germline, CDR1 is SQVTM, CDR2 ANQGSEA. The CDR3 here is CSVEGSLNTEAFF. For the CDR3, the DNA is TGCAGCGTTGAGGGCAGTCTGAACACTGAAGCTTTCTTT. The full variable domain, in which reference TRBV29-1 and TRBJ1-1 provide the parts outside the CDR3, is SAVISQKPSRDICQRGTSLTIQCQVDSQVTMMFWYRQQPGQSLTLIATANQGSEATYESGFVIDKFPISRPNLTFSTLTVSNMSPEDSSIYLCSVEGSLNTEAFFGQGTRLTVV.

The gene calls are TRBV29-1 and TRBJ1-2; TRBD1 is a possible D gene (6 bases). The CDR3 covers 12 residues. Germline V lookup: CDR1 SQVTM, CDR2 ANQGSEA. V lost 4 bases and J lost 8, with 14 bases in between. CDR3: CSVGRGQEGYTF. The CDR3 bases are TGCAGCGTTGGTCGGGGGCAGGAAGGCTACACCTTC.

This chain connects TRBV5-8 to TRBJ2-7; D gene uncertain. Germline V gene lookup returns CDR1 SGHTS and CDR2 YDEGEE. V was pared by 0 bases and J by 3 bases, with 10 bases between. The CDR3 runs to 14 residues. The CDR3 nucleotides are TGTGCCAGCAGCTTGGCCGGGCAGCACTACGAGCAGTACTTC. Its protein product is CASSLAGQHYEQYF.

The chain combines TRBV19 with TRBJ1-1, with D perhaps TRBD1 (5 bases). V dropped 3 bases and J dropped 4 bases, with 15 bases sitting between them. The CDR3 covers 15 residues. Per germline, CDR1 LNHDA and CDR2 SQIVND (reference sequence). CDR3 in amino acids: CASSIYGRGATEAFF. The CDR3 nucleotides are TGTGCCAGTAGTATCTACGGAAGGGGCGCCACTGAAGCTTTCTTT.

This chain links TRBV2 with TRBJ1-5; no clear D. The germline V gene has CDR1 SNHLY and CDR2 FYNNEI. V was trimmed by 5 bases and J by 0 bases, leaving 8 bases between them. The CDR3 spans 14 residues. The CDR3 sequence: CASSPEYSNQPQHF. The DNA for the CDR3 is TGTGCCAGCAGTCCTGAGTATAGCAATCAGCCCCAGCATTTT.

The rearrangement links TRBV28 to TRBJ2-7, with 12 positions matching TRBD1. The CDR3 is made up of 17 amino acids. CDR1 MDHEN and CDR2 SYDVKM come from the germline V gene. V lost 5 bases, J lost 0 bases, and 8 bases stayed unmatched. The CDR3 loop is CASSPWGQGAISYEQYF. Written as DNA, the CDR3 is TGTGCCAGCAGTCCATGGGGACAGGGGGCGATCTCCTACGAGCAGTACTTC.

This clone has just one count. The J gene is TRBJ2-1, the V gene TRBV11-3, with D perhaps TRBD1 (5 bases). V was cut by 5 bases and J by 2 bases, with 10 bases left in between. In germline, CDR1 is SGHNT, CDR2 YENEEA. This CDR3 contains 14 residues. CDR3 coding DNA: TGTGCCAGCAGCCCGGAAGGGGCCTACAATGAGCAGTTCTTC. Encoded protein: CASSPEGAYNEQFF. The whole variable domain, remainder taken from reference TRBV11-3 and TRBJ2-1, is EAGVVQSPRYKIIEKKQPVAFWCNPISGHNTLYWYLQNLGQGPELLIRYENEEAVDDSQLPKDRFSAERLKGVDSTLKIQPAELGDSAVYLCASSPEGAYNEQFFGPGTRLTVL.

The gene calls are TRBV9 and TRBJ2-1, with TRBD1 as a possible D gene (6 bases). The CDR3 is 14 amino acids. V shed 3 bases and J shed 4 bases, with 11 bases lying between them. Germline V CDR1 and CDR2: SGDLS, YYNGEE. CDR3 sequence: CASSEFGTYNEQFF. CDR3 nucleotides: TGTGCCAGCAGCGAGTTCGGGACATACAATGAGCAGTTCTTC.

This clone has only a few counts. The rearrangement joins TRBV9 to TRBJ2-2; no firm D call. The CDR3 is made up of 12 amino acids. The germline V gene has CDR1 SGDLS and CDR2 YYNGEE. The V end lost 0 bases, the J end lost 6 bases, and 3 bases lay between the germline ends. CDR3 residues: CASSVEAGELFF. In nucleotides, the CDR3 is TGTGCCAGCAGCGTAGAGGCCGGGGAGCTGTTTTTT.

The V call is TRBV30, the J call TRBJ1-1; no reliable D call. Germline V gene data show CDR1 as GTSNPN and CDR2 as SVGIG (reference sequence). The CDR3 runs to 13 residues. The V and J ends lost 2 bases and 4 bases respectively, with 11 bases between them. This CDR3 reads CAWSRRIGTEAFF. CDR3 DNA: TGTGCCTGGAGTCGGAGGATTGGCACTGAAGCTTTCTTT.

The J gene is TRBJ1-2, the V gene TRBV6-5; D possibly corresponds to TRBD1 (6 bases). Trimming cost V 4 bases and J 4 bases, with 13 bases left between them. This CDR3 contains 14 residues. Germline lookup yields CDR1 MNHEY and CDR2 SVGAGI. CDR3 in amino acids: CASSSRQDLYGYTF. CDR3 DNA sequence: TGTGCCAGCAGTTCCAGACAGGACCTCTATGGCTACACCTTC.

The CDR3 region is CASSLAFLGGKGPQHF. Written as DNA, the CDR3 is TGTGCCAGCAGCTTGGCCTTTTTGGGGGGCAAAGGGCCCCAGCATTTT. The J gene is TRBJ1-5, the V gene TRBV5-5; D might be TRBD1 (6 bases). V dropped 0 bases and J dropped 9 bases, with 19 bases sitting between them. CDR3 length: 16 residues. Germline loops: CDR1 SGHKS, CDR2 YYEKEE (reference sequence). Complete variable domain (other parts from reference TRBV5-5 and TRBJ1-5): DAGVTQSPTHLIKTRGQQVTLRCSPISGHKSVSWYQQVLGQGPQFIFQYYEKEERGRGNFPDRFSARQFPNYSSELNVNALLLGDSALYLCASSLAFLGGKGPQHFGDGTRLSIL.

The chain carries TRBV29-1 and TRBJ2-5; 11 bases match TRBD1. Near its end, the DNA agrees better with TRBJ2-7, so the J call may be wrong. CDR1 SQVTM and CDR2 ANQGSEA come from the germline V gene. The CDR3 totals 13 residues. CDR3 DNA: TGCAGCGTTGTACTGGACAGGGGGCTCGAGCAGTACTTC. It is translated as CSVVLDRGLEQYF.

The CDR3 loop reads CASSAPRGGINEKLFF. Here the CDR3 DNA reads TGTGCCAGCAGCGCTCCCAGGGGGGGAATTAATGAAAAACTGTTTTTT. This chain joins TRBV9 and TRBJ1-4; 7 bases fit TRBD1. Trimming took 3 bases from V and 4 from J; bases not matched to a gene: 9. Germline CDR1 SGDLS, CDR2 YYNGEE. The CDR3 runs 16 residues.

Only a few counts were recorded for this clone. The rearrangement links TRBV5-1 to TRBJ1-1, with 7 bases identical to TRBD1. The CDR3 is 16 amino acids. CDR1 SGHRS and CDR2 YFSETQ come from the germline V gene. V shed 3 bases, J shed 0 bases, and the junction held 8 bases outside the gene matches. CDR3 loop: CASSSGGQIMNTEAFF. In nucleotides, the CDR3 is TGCGCCAGCAGCTCGGGGGGACAGATCATGAACACTGAAGCTTTCTTT.

The rearrangement joins TRBV6-5 to TRBJ1-5, with D uncertain. Between the trimmed V and J ends, which lost 0 bases and 1 base, there was a span of 7 bases. The CDR3 runs 15 residues. Germline assignment: CDR1 MNHEY and CDR2 SVGAGI. CDR3 loop: CASSYSRRSNQPQHF. DNA for the CDR3: TGTGCCAGCAGTTACTCTCGCCGGAGCAATCAGCCCCAGCATTTT.

V is TRBV2 and J is TRBJ1-5; D unresolved. CDR3 size: 15 residues. CDR1 and CDR2 from the germline V gene are SNHLY and FYNNEI. V was cut by 1 base and J by 0 bases, with 7 bases left in between. The CDR3 region is CASSEGPDSNQPQHF. DNA for the CDR3: TGTGCCAGCAGTGAAGGCCCTGATAGCAATCAGCCCCAGCATTTT.

V and J are TRBV7-2 and TRBJ2-7; D unclear. V was clipped by 5 bases and J by 1 base, with 3 bases between them. This CDR3 has 11 amino acids. CDR1 and CDR2 from the germline V gene are SGHTA and FQGNSA. CDR3 sequence (DNA): TGTGCCAGCAGCCTGTCCTACGAGCAGTACTTC. This sequence encodes CASSLSYEQYF.

The chain recombines TRBV15 with TRBJ2-7; possible D gene TRBD1, 6 bases. The CDR3 is 15 residues long. V lost 0 bases and J 6 bases, leaving 15 bases between the germline ends. CDR1 and CDR2 from the germline V gene are LNHNV and YYDKDF (reference sequence). The CDR3 here is CATSRDLGHLGEQYF. The DNA for the CDR3 is TGTGCCACCAGCAGAGATCTGGGACACCTAGGCGAGCAGTACTTC.

The chain employs TRBV4-1 and TRBJ1-2; a possible D gene is TRBD1 (5 bases). Per germline, CDR1 MGHRA and CDR2 YSYEKL. CDR3 size: 14 residues. The V end was cut by 1 base, the J end by 0 bases, with 6 bases between. CDR3 nucleotide sequence: TGCGCCAGCAGCCAAGCACAGGCTAACTATGGCTACACCTTC. Its protein product is CASSQAQANYGYTF.

In its sample, this clone was seen a few times. This chain uses TRBV10-3 with TRBJ1-5; a weak D match, TRBD1 (5 bases). Germline V lookup: CDR1 ENHRY, CDR2 SYGVKD. The V end was cut by 6 bases, the J end by 4 bases, with 13 bases between. The CDR3 has 14 amino acids. The CDR3 reads CAISRDGENQPQHF. The CDR3 coding sequence is TGTGCCATCAGCCGGGACGGAGAAAATCAGCCCCAGCATTTT.